The sequence of this T cell receptor beta chain was determined in a study of cytomegalovirus exposure and HLA in healthy donors. Study outcomes and limitations: It was found in a later analysis that first-cohort TCR clusters tended to co-occur in the 90 to 150 validation repertoires.

Produced via immunoSEQ multiplex PCR; TCRdb's table is partial and in-frame only. The sample shows a few hundred thousand clones, about 90% of them seen only once. This CDR3 is 17 amino acids long. V shed 4 bases and J shed 0 bases, with 16 bases lying between them. The germline CDR1 and CDR2 sequences are MRHNA and SNTAGT. As regards this clone: Its antigen is as yet unknown.

The donors were in the approximately 130-subject validation cohort, distinct from the approximately 670-subject first cohort. V usage is TRBV6-4 and J usage is TRBJ1-5; possible D gene TRBD1, 5 bases. Specimen: PBMCs. This TCR derives from a man aged 18-30 years in good health and CMV-seropositive. CDR3 nucleotides: TGTGCCAGCAGTGGCGCTGGGACCGACGATAGCAATCAGCCCCAGCATTTT. Amino acid sequence: CASSGAGTDDSNQPQHF.